This T cell receptor (beta chain) was observed in a study of neurological immune-mediated disorders (dated by TCRdb to between 2018 and 2020). A note on the overall study: The study compared peripheral blood TCR-beta repertoires of HTLV-I-associated myelopathy (HAM/TSP) patients, multiple sclerosis patients and healthy controls using UMI-based sequencing. Longitudinal samples, technical triplicates and paired sorted CD4+ and CD8+ T-cell subsets, alongside PBMC samples, were included among the roughly 100 TCR-beta libraries. Of the 68 subjects in the cohort, around 15 were HAM/TSP patients, about 34 were multiple sclerosis patients, and about 20 were healthy controls. Longitudinal HAM/TSP donors and healthy donors each had 3 time-points at intervals of about 3-45 months. Beyond this particular receptor, the publication reports: TCR clonal expansion was highest in HAM/TSP patients and lowest in MS patients, with MS patients falling below even healthy controls. Expanded clones from different subjects shared no identical CDR3 amino acid sequences, which suggests that TCR-beta repertoires were private in all groups.

To synthesize cDNA, template-switch 5'RACE was performed with a primer carrying a 10-nucleotide random unique molecular identifier so that each TCR transcript was tagged. Each sequencing run produced over 160 million TCR-beta sequences covering 15-18 subjects. The RNeasy kit was used for extraction of total RNA. The KAPA Real-time Library Amplification kit was used to amplify TCR-beta VDJ regions with primers for the TCR constant region and the 5'RACE anchor. A first PCR added sample indexes and Illumina adaptors, after which a second PCR increased the library yield. After Ampure bead purification, the TCR product of roughly 650 bp was size-selected on a 2% E-gel SizeSelection system. Before pooling, libraries had their quality checked on a Bioanalyzer, their concentration measured with Qubit, and their quantity determined with the Kapa Library Quantification kit. An Illumina HiSeq 2500 was used to sequence the libraries paired-end at 2 x 150 bp. To increase sequence diversity, roughly 24-31% phiX was spiked into each library pool. The authors processed their data as follows. Quality-filtered reads were processed with the UMI-based MiGEC pipeline, and over 75% of raw TCR sequences were removed by the MiGEC pipeline during error correction. IMGT germline references were used for aligning VDJ genes, and each clonotype was defined as a unique CDR3 amino acid sequence together with its V-J genes. Clonal expansion, Shannon diversity and CDR3 relatedness (CalcPairwiseDistances, ClusterSamples) were evaluated with VDJtools, and phylogenetic trees were built with CLCbio workbench. Clones with at least 8 unique UMIs were defined as expanded, with this threshold being based on coefficient-of-variation modelling across technical triplicates. TCRdb trimmed public reads at Q25 via fastp, called clones via MiXCR and kept in-frame beta chains. For every CDR3 protein sequence, its rows merge into one entry that carries the most common genes and DNA. TCRdb's processing, not the authors' own work, is the source of the V and J calls. Here the sample has 93,000 or so distinct CDR3 sequences; approximately 10% occur a single time. The ten most abundant clones make up approximately 3.1% of the sample.

For this chain, trimming is 1 base at the V end and 6 bases at the J end, and the number of junction bases without a gene match is 2. The CDR3 has 14 amino acids, counting the end cysteine and phenylalanine. Only the CDR3 portion is preserved as DNA: 42 bases, with reading frame beginning at the first base. CDR1 is given as SEHNR and CDR2 as FQNEAQ, both from the germline V gene (reference sequence). Sample time point, as interpreted from the label and publication: longitudinal time-point 3. Unsorted PBMC libraries were generated from 2 million PBMCs stored in RNAlater at -80 °C until RNA extraction. Peripheral blood was subjected to Ficoll-Hypaque density gradient centrifugation to isolate PBMCs, which were then cryopreserved in liquid nitrogen. This clonotype has ten or more counts. The specificity of this receptor is unknown. It has no much larger one-base neighbor in the sample; base qualities were not kept.

Material for sequencing was PBMCs. The sequence was collected from a female donor with HTLV-1-associated myelopathy (HAM/TSP). The chain employs TRBV7-9 and TRBJ1-5, with 8 middle bases fitting TRBD1. The nucleotide sequence reads as follows: TGTGCCAGCAGCTTAGGGACAGGGATTCAGCCCCAGCATTTT. Translated, it gives CASSLGTGIQPQHF.